Below, 13 T cell receptor beta chains from the same sample are listed, as sequenced in a study of blood T cell repertoires in COVID-19. Data came from immunoSEQ multiplex PCR; TCRdb stores just in-frame clones and leaves some out. The table lists fewer than 200,000 clones, 89% of them singletons. The specimen was peripheral blood. These receptors were collected from a man aged 18-30 years who had recovered from COVID-19.

The genes are TRBV3-1 (or the pseudogene TRBV3-2) and TRBJ2-7; D is perhaps TRBD2 (6 bases). Trimming removed 7 bases from V and 3 bases from J, with 19 bases in between. Germline CDR1 LGHDT, CDR2 YNNKEL (reference sequence). CDR3 length equals 15 residues. The CDR3 sequence: CASIYRRDSLYEQYF. The CDR3 DNA sequence: TGTGCCAGCATTTACCGCCGGGACTCCCTCTACGAGCAGTACTTC.

This clone was detected once. The V and J genes are TRBV15 and TRBJ2-7; 9 bases are a match to TRBD2. The CDR3 is made up of 16 amino acids. With V trimmed by 1 base and J by 5 bases, 9 bases remained unmatched. Germline-derived CDR1 and CDR2 are LNHNV and YYDKDF (reference sequence). For the CDR3, the DNA is TGTGCCACCAGCAGAGGAGAGCGGGAGGATTTCCACGAGCAGTACTTC. Protein product: CATSRGEREDFHEQYF.

The J gene is TRBJ2-1, the V gene TRBV18, with TRBD2 matching over 10 bases. The CDR3 covers 15 residues. Germline CDR1 reads KGHSH; CDR2 reads LQKENI. J gave up 2 bases and V 4 bases, and 2 bases lay outside the gene matches. The CDR3 sequence is CASSLGLAAYNEQFF. The DNA of the CDR3 is TGTGCCAGCTCACTAGGACTAGCGGCCTACAATGAGCAGTTCTTC.

This clone was seen only once. The CDR3: CASSQAAGGTGELFF. DNA of the CDR3: TGCGCCAGCAGCCAAGCTGCCGGGGGCACCGGGGAGCTGTTTTTT. The chain combines TRBV4-3 with TRBJ2-2, with a tentative D call TRBD2 (6 bases). The CDR3 is made up of 15 amino acids. Trimming took off 1 base at V and 4 bases at J, with 10 bases between the two ends. The V gene's germline CDR1 is LGHNA and CDR2 YSLEER.

This clone was observed a few times. In DNA, the CDR3 is TGTGCCAGCAGTTCCCCACTAAAGACAGAGACCCAGTACTTC. Its translation: CASSSPLKTETQYF. The V gene is TRBV28, the J gene TRBJ2-5; D is unclear. The CDR3 length is 14 residues. V was shortened by 4 bases and J by 4 bases, with 13 bases between the two germline ends. Per germline, CDR1 MDHEN and CDR2 SYDVKM.

The CDR3 protein is CSVGPGQGETQYF. In DNA form, the CDR3 reads TGCAGCGTGGGTCCGGGACAGGGTGAGACCCAGTACTTC. The V gene is TRBV29-1, the J gene TRBJ2-5; 9 nucleotides match TRBD1. The germline gives CDR1 SQVTM, CDR2 ANQGSEA. The CDR3 spans 13 residues. J gave up 5 bases and V 6 bases, and 7 bases lay outside the gene matches.

V is TRBV6-5 and J is TRBJ1-1, with a possible D match to TRBD1 (6 bases). The CDR3 has 14 residues. Trimming took off 1 base at V and 1 base at J, with 7 bases between the two ends. Germline assignment: CDR1 MNHEY and CDR2 SVGAGI. The CDR3, as DNA: TGTGCCAGCAGTTACTACAGGGAGAACACTGAAGCTTTCTTT. It encodes CASSYYRENTEAFF.

This chain links TRBV5-1 with TRBJ2-7; 8 positions agree with TRBD1. The CDR3 totals 15 residues. The ends lost 0 bases at V and 1 base at J; junction bases unmatched: 3. Germline CDR1 is SGHRS and CDR2 is YFSETQ. Here the CDR3 DNA reads TGCGCCAGCAGCTTGGCCGGACAGGGTTCCTACGAGCAGTACTTC. Translation gives CASSLAGQGSYEQYF.

The genes are TRBV19 and TRBJ2-1; TRBD2 matches 9 bases. This CDR3 comprises 16 residues. Trimming took 5 bases from V and 1 from J; bases not matched to a gene: 6. Germline-derived CDR1 and CDR2 are LNHDA and SQIVND (reference sequence). DNA of the CDR3: TGTGCCAGTAGTGTAACTAGCGGGTGGTCCTACAATGAGCAGTTCTTC. Its translation is CASSVTSGWSYNEQFF. The full variable domain, its missing parts supplied by reference TRBV19 and TRBJ2-1, is DGGITQSPKYLFRKEGQNVTLSCEQNLNHDAMYWYRQDPGQGLRLIYYSQIVNDFQKGDIAEGYSVSREKKESFPLTVTSAQKNPTAFYLCASSVTSGWSYNEQFFGPGTRLTVL.

The chain joins TRBV6-5 to TRBJ1-1; D ambiguous. With 4 bases removed from V and 11 bases from J, the gap between germline ends came to 11 bases. Germline values: CDR1 MNHEY, CDR2 SVGAGI. This CDR3 is built from 11 residues. CDR3 in amino acids: CASSSGVGAFF. Here the CDR3 DNA reads TGTGCCAGCAGTTCGGGAGTAGGGGCTTTCTTT.

This chain uses TRBV30 with TRBJ2-1; TRBD2 aligns across 7 bases. V lost 0 bases, J lost 0 bases, and 2 bases stayed unmatched. The CDR3 length is 15 residues. CDR1 GTSNPN and CDR2 SVGIG come from the germline V gene (reference sequence). The CDR3 bases are TGTGCCTGGAGTGTAGCGGGGAGCTCCTACAATGAGCAGTTCTTC. Protein: CAWSVAGSSYNEQFF.

This clone was picked up one time. The CDR3 DNA follows: TGTGCCAGCAGTGCGGGGACAGGCTATGGCTACACCTTC. It translates to CASSAGTGYGYTF. The V and J genes are TRBV2 and TRBJ1-2; 8 bases align to TRBD1. V lost 4 bases and J lost 4; bases outside the gene matches: 2. Germline CDR1 is SNHLY and CDR2 is FYNNEI. This CDR3 is built from 13 residues. The complete variable domain, with remaining parts taken from reference TRBV2 and TRBJ1-2, reads EPEVTQTPSHQVTQMGQEVILRCVPISNHLYFYWYRQILGQKVEFLVSFYNNEISEKSEIFDDQFSVERPDGSNFTLKIRSTKLEDSAMYFCASSAGTGYGYTFGSGTRLTVV.

This chain links TRBV3-1 (or the pseudogene TRBV3-2) with TRBJ2-3, with 11 bases identical to TRBD2. The germline V gene encodes CDR1 LGHDT and CDR2 YNNKEL (reference sequence). The trim removed 1 base at V and 1 base at J, leaving 4 bases unmatched. The CDR3 spans 17 residues. This CDR3 is CASSQARLAGRTDTQYF. CDR3 DNA sequence: TGTGCCAGCAGCCAAGCCCGACTAGCGGGACGCACAGATACGCAGTATTTT.